This entry is about one T cell receptor (beta chain). Assay used: immunoSEQ multiplex PCR; TCRdb lists only in-frame clones, some missing. This table has 640,000 or so clones, about 87% appearing once. Trimming cost V 2 bases and J 5 bases; bases outside gene matches: 7. The CDR3 sequence is 16 residues long. The germline CDR1 and CDR2 sequences are SGHDN and FVKESK. The data were taken from a study of shared T cell receptors in the human thymus. In addition, the sample was reused for a study of human thymus T cells.

The J gene is TRBJ2-2, the V gene TRBV14, with 8 bases lining up with TRBD2. The source material was thymocytes. The TCR originated in a boy under two years old with a congenital heart defect. For the CDR3, the DNA is TGTGCCAGCAGCCAACCGACTAGCGTCAGGACCGGGGAGCTGTTTTTT. Its translation is CASSQPTSVRTGELFF. The variable domain in full, completed from reference TRBV14 and TRBJ2-2, reads EAGVTQFPSHSVIEKGQTVTLRCDPISGHDNLYWYRRVMGKEIKFLLHFVKESKQDESGMPNNRFLAERTGGTYSTLKVQPAELEDSGVYFCASSQPTSVRTGELFFGEGSRLTVL.